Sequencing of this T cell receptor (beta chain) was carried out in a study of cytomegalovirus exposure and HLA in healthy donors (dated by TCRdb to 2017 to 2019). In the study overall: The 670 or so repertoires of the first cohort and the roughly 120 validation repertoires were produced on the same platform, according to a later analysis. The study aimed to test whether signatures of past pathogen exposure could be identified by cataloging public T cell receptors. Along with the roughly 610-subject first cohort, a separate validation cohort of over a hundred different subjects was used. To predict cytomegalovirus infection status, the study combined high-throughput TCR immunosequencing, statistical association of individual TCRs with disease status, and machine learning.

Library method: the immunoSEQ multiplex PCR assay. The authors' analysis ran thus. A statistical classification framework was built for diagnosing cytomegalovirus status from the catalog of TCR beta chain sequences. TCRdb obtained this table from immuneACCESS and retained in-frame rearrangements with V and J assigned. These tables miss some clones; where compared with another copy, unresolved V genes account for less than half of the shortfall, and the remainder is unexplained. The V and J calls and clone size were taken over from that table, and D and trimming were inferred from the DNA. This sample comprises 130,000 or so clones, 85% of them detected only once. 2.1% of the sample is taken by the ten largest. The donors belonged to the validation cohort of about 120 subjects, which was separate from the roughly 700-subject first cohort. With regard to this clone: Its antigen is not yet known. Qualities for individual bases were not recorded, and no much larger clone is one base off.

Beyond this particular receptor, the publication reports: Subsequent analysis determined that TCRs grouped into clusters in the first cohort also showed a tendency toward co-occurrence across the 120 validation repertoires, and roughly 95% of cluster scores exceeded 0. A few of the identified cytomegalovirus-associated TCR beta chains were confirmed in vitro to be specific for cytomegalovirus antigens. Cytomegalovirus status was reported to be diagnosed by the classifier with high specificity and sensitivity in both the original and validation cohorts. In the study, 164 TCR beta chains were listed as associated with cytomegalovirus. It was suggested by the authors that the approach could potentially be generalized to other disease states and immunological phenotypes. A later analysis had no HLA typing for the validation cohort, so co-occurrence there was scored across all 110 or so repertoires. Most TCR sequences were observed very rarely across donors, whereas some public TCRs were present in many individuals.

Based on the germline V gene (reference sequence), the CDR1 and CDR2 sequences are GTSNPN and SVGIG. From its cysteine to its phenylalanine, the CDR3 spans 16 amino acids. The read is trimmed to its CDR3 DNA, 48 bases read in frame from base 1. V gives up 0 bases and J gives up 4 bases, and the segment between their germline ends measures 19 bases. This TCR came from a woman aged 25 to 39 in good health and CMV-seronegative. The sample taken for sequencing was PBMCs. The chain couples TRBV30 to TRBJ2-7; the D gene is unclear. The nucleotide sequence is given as TGTGCCTGGAGTGTACCGATCAACCCCAGAACATACGAGCAGTACTTC. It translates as CAWSVPINPRTYEQYF. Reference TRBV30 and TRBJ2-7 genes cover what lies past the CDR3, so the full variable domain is SQTIHQWPATLVQPVGSPLSLECTVEGTSNPNLYWYRQAAGRGLQLLFYSVGIGQISSEVPQNLSASRPQDRQFILSSKKLLLSDSGFYLCAWSVPINPRTYEQYFGPGTRLTVT.